The 9 T cell receptor beta chains below all came from one sample that was sequenced in a study of blood T cell repertoires in COVID-19. Using immunoSEQ multiplex PCR, the repertoire was profiled, and TCRdb retains in-frame clones only, with some absent. The sample lists roughly 250,000 clones, roughly 90% occurring once. The sequenced material came from peripheral blood. Receptors originate from a man aged 60-69 years who had recovered from COVID-19.

CDR3 coding DNA: TGTGCCTGGAGTACAGGGGACACTGAAGCTTTCTTT. Its translation: CAWSTGDTEAFF. The chain employs TRBV30 and TRBJ1-1; TRBD1 aligns across 7 bases. CDR1 and CDR2 (germline): GTSNPN, SVGIG (reference sequence). V was pared by 2 bases and J by 3 bases, with 0 bases of the junction left unmatched. The CDR3 has 12 amino acids.

The count of this clone is one. The chain is built from TRBV4-1 and TRBJ2-3; a weak D match, TRBD1 (5 bases). The CDR3 totals 15 residues. Germline V lookup: CDR1 MGHRA, CDR2 YSYEKL. Trimming cost V 6 bases and J 0 bases, with 13 bases left between them. As DNA, the CDR3 is TGCGCCAGCAGACGCGACAGTACTAGCACAGATACGCAGTATTTT. This translates into CASRRDSTSTDTQYF.

This clone was seen a handful of times. This chain links TRBV30 with TRBJ1-5, with 7 bases matching TRBD1. The CDR3 is 13 amino acids. Germline V gene data show CDR1 as GTSNPN and CDR2 as SVGIG (reference sequence). Trimming cost V 1 base and J 6 bases; bases outside gene matches: 3. The CDR3 sequence: CAWSAQGVQPQHF. CDR3 nucleotides: TGTGCCTGGAGTGCTCAGGGGGTTCAGCCCCAGCATTTT.

The chain is built from TRBV5-1 and TRBJ1-2; TRBD1 matches 7 bases. V shed 7 bases and J 5 bases; nucleotides not matched to a gene: 11. CDR3 length: 14 amino acids. Looked up from germline, CDR1 is SGHRS and CDR2 is YFSETQ. CDR3 nucleotides: TGCGCCAGCCGTCCCGGGACAGATACTTATGGCTACACCTTC. It yields the protein CASRPGTDTYGYTF.

The chain uses TRBV3-1 (or the pseudogene TRBV3-2) and TRBJ1-6, with D perhaps matching TRBD1 (6 bases). V was pared by 0 bases and J by 6 bases, with 21 bases between. Looked up from germline, CDR1 is LGHDT and CDR2 is YNNKEL (reference sequence). The CDR3 has 19 amino acids. This CDR3 is CASSQDPKGTGGRNSPLHF. DNA of the CDR3: TGTGCCAGCAGCCAAGATCCCAAGGGCACGGGGGGCCGTAATTCACCCCTCCACTTT.

The J gene is TRBJ1-3, the V gene TRBV6-1, with D maybe TRBD1 (5 bases). The CDR3 length is 14 residues. Germline assignment: CDR1 MNHNS and CDR2 SASEGT. V was shortened by 3 bases and J by 9 bases, with 15 bases between the two germline ends. CDR3 sequence: CASSDLTIGGTIYF. As DNA, the CDR3 is TGTGCCAGCAGTGACCTCACAATCGGGGGCACCATATATTTT.

This chain uses TRBV29-1 with TRBJ2-1, with 7 bases aligning to TRBD1. Germline CDR1 is SQVTM and CDR2 is ANQGSEA. J was trimmed by 7 bases and V by 3 bases; bases with no gene match: 9. CDR3 length: 14 residues. Here the CDR3 reads CSVETGSTGNEQFF. CDR3 in DNA: TGCAGCGTTGAGACAGGGTCAACGGGGAATGAGCAGTTCTTC.

The chain uses TRBV5-1 and TRBJ1-1; 9 nucleotides line up with TRBD1. The CDR3 is made up of 14 amino acids. CDR1 is SGHRS, CDR2 YFSETQ, per germline. V lost 1 base to trimming and J lost 5 bases; unmatched junction nucleotides: 3. The CDR3 here is CASSLYGTGTEAFF. CDR3 sequence (DNA): TGCGCCAGCAGCTTGTATGGGACAGGGACTGAAGCTTTCTTT.

The rearrangement joins TRBV19 to TRBJ2-2, with TRBD1 matching over 12 bases. CDR3 length: 17 residues. CDR1 LNHDA and CDR2 SQIVND come from the germline V gene (reference sequence). Unmatched junction bases numbered 5, after V lost 2 bases and J lost 4 bases. The CDR3 nucleotides read TGTGCCAGTAGTATACGGGGGACAGGGGGCCGCACCGGGGAGCTGTTTTTT. Amino acid sequence: CASSIRGTGGRTGELFF.